This T cell receptor beta chain is drawn from a study of shared clonotypes between healthy human individuals. The overall study: CD4 naive and memory got three plates each, CD8 naive two, CD8 memory one.

TCRdb's table, derived via immunoSEQ multiplex PCR, lists solely in-frame clones and lacks some. The sample shows more than 200,000 clones, approximately 70% of them seen only once. As for this clone: What it recognizes is unknown.

Study-wide results and limits: Shared clonotypes across all four donors exceeded non-shared ones in generation probability. The study sampled only blood, and tissue repertoires likely differ.

This receptor was taken from a man aged 30 to 45 in good health. The sequenced sample consisted of memory CD4+ T cells sorted from blood. As for subset: CD45RA-negative fraction.

The CDR3 DNA reads TGTGCCAGCAACCTACGGGGGAATGAGCAGTTCTTC. It translates to CASNLRGNEQFF. The chain joins TRBV6-6 to TRBJ2-1, with D possibly being TRBD2 (6 bases). The V gene's germline CDR1 is MNHNY and CDR2 SVGAGI (reference sequence). CDR3 length: 12 residues. V was pared by 7 bases and J by 7 bases, with 11 bases between.